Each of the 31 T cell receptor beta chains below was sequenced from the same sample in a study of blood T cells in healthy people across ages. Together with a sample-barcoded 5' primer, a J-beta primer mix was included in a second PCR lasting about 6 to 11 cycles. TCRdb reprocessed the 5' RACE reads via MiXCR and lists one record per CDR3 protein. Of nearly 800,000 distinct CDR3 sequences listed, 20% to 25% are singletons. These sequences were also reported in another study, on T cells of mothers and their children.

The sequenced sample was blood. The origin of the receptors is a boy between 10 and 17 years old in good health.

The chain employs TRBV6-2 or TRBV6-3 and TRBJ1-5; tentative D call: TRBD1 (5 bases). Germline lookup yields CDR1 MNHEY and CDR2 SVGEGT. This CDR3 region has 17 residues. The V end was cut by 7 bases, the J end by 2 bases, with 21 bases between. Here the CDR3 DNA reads TGTGCCAGCAACTCCTTTTCGGGGGTACGGGGCAATCAGCCCCAGCATTTT. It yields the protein CASNSFSGVRGNQPQHF.

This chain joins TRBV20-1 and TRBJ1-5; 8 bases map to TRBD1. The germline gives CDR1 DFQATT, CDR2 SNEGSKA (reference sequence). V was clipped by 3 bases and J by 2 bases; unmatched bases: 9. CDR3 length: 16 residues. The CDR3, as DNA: TGCAGTGCTAGCCACAACAGGGGGGAGGGCAATCAGCCCCAGCATTTT. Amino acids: CSASHNRGEGNQPQHF.

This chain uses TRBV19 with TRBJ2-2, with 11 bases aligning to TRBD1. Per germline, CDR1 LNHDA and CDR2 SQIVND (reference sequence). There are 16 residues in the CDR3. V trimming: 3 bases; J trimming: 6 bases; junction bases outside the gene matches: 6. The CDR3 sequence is CASSMVGQGGAGELFF. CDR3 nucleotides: TGTGCCAGTAGTATGGTGGGACAGGGGGGCGCCGGGGAGCTGTTTTTT.

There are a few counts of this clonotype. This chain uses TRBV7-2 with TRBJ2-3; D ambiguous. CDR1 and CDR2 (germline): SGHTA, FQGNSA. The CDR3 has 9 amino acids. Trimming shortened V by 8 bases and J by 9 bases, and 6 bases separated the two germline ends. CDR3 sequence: CASSETQYF. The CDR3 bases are TGTGCCAGCTCCGAAACGCAGTATTTT.

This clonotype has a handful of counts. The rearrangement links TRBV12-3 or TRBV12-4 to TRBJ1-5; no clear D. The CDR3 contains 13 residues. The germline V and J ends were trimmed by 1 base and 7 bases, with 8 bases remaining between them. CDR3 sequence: CASSLGVQQPQHF. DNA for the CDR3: TGTGCCAGCAGTTTAGGAGTGCAGCAGCCCCAGCATTTT.

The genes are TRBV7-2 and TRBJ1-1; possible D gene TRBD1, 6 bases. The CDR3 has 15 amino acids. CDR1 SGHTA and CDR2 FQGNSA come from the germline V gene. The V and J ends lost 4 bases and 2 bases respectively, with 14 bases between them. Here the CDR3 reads CASSSPDSSNTEAFF. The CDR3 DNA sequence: TGTGCCAGCAGCTCCCCGGACAGCTCCAACACTGAAGCTTTCTTT. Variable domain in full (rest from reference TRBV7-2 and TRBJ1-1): GAGVSQSPSNKVTEKGKDVELRCDPISGHTALYWYRQSLGQGLEFLIYFQGNSAPDKSGLPSDRFSAERTGGSVSTLTIQRTQQEDSAVYLCASSSPDSSNTEAFFGQGTRLTVV.

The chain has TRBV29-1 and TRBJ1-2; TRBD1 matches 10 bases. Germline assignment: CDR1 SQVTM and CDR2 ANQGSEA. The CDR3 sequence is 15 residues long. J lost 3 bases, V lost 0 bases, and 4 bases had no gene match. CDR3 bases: TGCAGCGTTGAAGATAGGACAGGGGGACACTATGGCTACACCTTC. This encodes CSVEDRTGGHYGYTF.

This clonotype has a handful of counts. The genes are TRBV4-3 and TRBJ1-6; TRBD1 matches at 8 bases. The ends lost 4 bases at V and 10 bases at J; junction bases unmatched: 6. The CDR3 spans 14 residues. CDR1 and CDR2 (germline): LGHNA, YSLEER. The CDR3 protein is CASSPDRGGSPLHF. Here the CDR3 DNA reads TGCGCCAGCAGCCCCGACAGGGGCGGCTCACCCCTCCACTTT.

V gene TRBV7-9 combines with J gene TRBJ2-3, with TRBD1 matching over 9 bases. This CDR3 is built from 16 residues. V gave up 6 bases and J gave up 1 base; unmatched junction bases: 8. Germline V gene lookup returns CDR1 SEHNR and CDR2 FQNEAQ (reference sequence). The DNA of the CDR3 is TGTGCCAGCAGGTCCACAGGGGGCGGTGGCACAGATACGCAGTATTTT. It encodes CASRSTGGGGTDTQYF.

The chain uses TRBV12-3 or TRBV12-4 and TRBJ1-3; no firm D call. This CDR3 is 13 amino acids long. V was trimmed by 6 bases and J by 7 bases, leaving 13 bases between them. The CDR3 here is CASRRSGENTIYF. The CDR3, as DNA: TGTGCCAGCAGGAGGTCTGGGGAGAACACCATATATTTT.

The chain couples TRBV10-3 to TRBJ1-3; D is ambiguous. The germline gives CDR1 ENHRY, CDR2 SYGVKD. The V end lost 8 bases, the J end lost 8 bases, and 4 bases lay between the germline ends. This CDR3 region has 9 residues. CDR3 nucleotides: TGTGCCATCGCCGACACCATATATTTT. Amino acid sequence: CAIADTIYF.

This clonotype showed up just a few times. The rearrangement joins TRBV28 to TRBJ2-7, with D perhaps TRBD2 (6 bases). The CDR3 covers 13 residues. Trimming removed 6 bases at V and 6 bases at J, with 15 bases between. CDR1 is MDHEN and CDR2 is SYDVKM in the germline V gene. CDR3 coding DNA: TGTGCCAGCAGCCGGCGGGGAGTTACCGAGCAGTACTTC. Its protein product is CASSRRGVTEQYF.

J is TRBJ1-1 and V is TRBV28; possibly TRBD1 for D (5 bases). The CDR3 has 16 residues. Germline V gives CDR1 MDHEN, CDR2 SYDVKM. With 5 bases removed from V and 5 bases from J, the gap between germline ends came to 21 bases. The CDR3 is CASSLGAQGVWTEAFF. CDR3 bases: TGTGCCAGCAGTCTAGGGGCTCAGGGTGTGTGGACTGAAGCTTTCTTT.

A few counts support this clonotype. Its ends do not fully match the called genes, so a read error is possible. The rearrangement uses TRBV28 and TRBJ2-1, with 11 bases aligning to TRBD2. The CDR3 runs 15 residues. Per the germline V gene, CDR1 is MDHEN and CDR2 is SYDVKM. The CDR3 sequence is CASSLGLAENNEQFF. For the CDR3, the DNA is TGTGCCAGTAGTTTGGGACTAGCGGAGAACAATGAGCAGTTCTTC.

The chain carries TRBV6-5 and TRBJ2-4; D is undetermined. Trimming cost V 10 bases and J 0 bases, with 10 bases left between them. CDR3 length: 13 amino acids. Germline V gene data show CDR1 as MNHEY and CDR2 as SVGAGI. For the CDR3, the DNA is TGTGCCACCCGATCGTTAGCCAAAAACATTCAGTACTTC. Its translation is CATRSLAKNIQYF.

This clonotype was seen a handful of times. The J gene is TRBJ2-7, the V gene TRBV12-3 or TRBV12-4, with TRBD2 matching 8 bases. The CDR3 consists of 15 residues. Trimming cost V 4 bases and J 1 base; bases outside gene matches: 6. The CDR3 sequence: CASSSSGTSSYEQYF. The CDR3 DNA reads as TGTGCCAGCAGTTCCTCGGGGACTAGTTCCTACGAGCAGTACTTC.

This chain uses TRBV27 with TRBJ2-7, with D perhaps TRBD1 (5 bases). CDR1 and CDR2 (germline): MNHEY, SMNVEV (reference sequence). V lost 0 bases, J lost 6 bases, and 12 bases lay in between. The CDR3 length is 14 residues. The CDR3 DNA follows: TGTGCCAGCAGTTTATCGGGCGACAGTTCCGAGCAGTACTTC. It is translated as CASSLSGDSSEQYF.

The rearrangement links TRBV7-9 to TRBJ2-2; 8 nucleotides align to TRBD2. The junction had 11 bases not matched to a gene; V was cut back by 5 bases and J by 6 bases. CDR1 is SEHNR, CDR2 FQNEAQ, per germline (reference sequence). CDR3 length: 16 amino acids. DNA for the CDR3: TGTGCCAGCAGCCCCTGGACTAGCCCTATATCCGGGGAGCTGTTTTTT. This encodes CASSPWTSPISGELFF.

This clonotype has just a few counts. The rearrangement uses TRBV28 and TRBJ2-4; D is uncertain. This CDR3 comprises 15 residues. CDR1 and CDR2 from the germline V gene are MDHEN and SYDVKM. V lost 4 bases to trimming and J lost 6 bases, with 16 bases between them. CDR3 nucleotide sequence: TGTGCCAGCAGTTCAAGAGACATTTCTCGAAACATTCAGTACTTC. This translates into CASSSRDISRNIQYF.

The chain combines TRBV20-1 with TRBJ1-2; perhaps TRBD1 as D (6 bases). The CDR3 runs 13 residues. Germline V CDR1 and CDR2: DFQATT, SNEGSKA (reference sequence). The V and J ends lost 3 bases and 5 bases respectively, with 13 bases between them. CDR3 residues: CSASEQGQYGYTF. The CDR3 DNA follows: TGCAGTGCTAGCGAACAGGGTCAATATGGCTACACCTTC.

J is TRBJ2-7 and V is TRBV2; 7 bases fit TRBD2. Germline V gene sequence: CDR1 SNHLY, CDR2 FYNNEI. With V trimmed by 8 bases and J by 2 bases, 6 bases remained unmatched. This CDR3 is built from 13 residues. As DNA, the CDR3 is TGTGCCAGCTGGGAGGGGACGGCCTACGAGCAGTACTTC. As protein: CASWEGTAYEQYF. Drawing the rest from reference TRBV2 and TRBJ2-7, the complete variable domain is EPEVTQTPSHQVTQMGQEVILRCVPISNHLYFYWYRQILGQKVEFLVSFYNNEISEKSEIFDDQFSVERPDGSNFTLKIRSTKLEDSAMYFCASWEGTAYEQYFGPGTRLTVT.

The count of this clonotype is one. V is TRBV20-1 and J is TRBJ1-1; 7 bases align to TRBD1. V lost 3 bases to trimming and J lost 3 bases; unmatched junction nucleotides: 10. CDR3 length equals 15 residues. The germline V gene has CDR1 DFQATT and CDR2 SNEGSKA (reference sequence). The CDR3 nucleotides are TGCAGTGCTAGTCCAGGGGACAGAATGGACACTGAAGCTTTCTTT. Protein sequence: CSASPGDRMDTEAFF.

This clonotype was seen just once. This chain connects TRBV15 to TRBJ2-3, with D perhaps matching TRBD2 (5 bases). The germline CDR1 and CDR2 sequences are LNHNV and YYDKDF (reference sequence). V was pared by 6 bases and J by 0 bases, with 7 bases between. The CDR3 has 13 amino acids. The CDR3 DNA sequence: TGTGCCACCAGGGACTTCAGCACAGATACGCAGTATTTT. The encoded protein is CATRDFSTDTQYF.

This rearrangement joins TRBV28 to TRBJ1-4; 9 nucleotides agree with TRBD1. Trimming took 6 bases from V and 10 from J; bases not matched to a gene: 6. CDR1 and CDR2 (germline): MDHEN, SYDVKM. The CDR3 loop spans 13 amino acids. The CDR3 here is CASRPRDRVKLFF. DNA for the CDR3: TGTGCCAGCAGACCCAGGGACAGGGTAAAACTGTTTTTT.

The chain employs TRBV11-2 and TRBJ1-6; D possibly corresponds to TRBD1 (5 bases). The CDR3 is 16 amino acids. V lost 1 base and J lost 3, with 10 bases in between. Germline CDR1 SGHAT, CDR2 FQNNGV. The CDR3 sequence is CASSLGGDGYNSPLHF. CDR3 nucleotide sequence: TGTGCCAGCAGCTTAGGGGGGGACGGCTATAATTCACCCCTCCACTTT.

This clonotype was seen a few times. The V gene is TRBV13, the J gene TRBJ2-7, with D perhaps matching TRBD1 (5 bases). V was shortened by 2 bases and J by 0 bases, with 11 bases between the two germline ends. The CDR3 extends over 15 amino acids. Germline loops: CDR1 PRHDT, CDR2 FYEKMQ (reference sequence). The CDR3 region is CASSLMTVRSYEQYF. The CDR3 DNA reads TGTGCCAGCAGCTTAATGACAGTCCGCTCCTACGAGCAGTACTTC.

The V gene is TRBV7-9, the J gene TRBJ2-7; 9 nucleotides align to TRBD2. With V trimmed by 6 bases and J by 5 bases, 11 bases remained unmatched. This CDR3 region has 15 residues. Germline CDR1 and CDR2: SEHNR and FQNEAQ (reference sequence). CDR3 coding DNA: TGTGCCAGCAGTCGACCGGGACTAGCTATCGACGAGCAGTACTTC. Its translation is CASSRPGLAIDEQYF.

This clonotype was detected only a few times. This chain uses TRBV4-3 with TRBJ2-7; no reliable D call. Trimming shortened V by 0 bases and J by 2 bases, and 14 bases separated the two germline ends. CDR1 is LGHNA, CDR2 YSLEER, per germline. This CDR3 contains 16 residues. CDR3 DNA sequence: TGCGCCAGCAGCCAAGATGGCGTCAACTCTCCCTACGAGCAGTACTTC. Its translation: CASSQDGVNSPYEQYF.

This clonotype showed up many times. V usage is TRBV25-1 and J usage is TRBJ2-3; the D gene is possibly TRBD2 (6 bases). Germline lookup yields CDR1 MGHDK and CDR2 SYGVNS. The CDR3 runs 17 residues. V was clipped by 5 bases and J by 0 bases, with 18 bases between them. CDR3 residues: CASSSAGSGKSTDTQYF. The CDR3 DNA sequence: TGTGCCAGCAGTTCCGCGGGGTCGGGGAAGAGCACAGATACGCAGTATTTT.

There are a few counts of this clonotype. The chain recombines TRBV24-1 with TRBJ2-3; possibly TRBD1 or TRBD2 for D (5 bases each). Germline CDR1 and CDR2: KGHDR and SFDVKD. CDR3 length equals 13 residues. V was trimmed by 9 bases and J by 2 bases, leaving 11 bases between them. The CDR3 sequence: CATGGIFTDTQYF. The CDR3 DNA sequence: TGTGCCACCGGGGGAATCTTCACAGATACGCAGTATTTT.

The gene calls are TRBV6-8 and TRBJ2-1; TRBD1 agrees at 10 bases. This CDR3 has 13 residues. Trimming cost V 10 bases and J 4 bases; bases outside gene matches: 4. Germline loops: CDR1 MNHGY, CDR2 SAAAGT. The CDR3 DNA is TGTGCCACCCGGACAGGGGGGTACAATGAGCAGTTCTTC. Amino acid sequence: CATRTGGYNEQFF.